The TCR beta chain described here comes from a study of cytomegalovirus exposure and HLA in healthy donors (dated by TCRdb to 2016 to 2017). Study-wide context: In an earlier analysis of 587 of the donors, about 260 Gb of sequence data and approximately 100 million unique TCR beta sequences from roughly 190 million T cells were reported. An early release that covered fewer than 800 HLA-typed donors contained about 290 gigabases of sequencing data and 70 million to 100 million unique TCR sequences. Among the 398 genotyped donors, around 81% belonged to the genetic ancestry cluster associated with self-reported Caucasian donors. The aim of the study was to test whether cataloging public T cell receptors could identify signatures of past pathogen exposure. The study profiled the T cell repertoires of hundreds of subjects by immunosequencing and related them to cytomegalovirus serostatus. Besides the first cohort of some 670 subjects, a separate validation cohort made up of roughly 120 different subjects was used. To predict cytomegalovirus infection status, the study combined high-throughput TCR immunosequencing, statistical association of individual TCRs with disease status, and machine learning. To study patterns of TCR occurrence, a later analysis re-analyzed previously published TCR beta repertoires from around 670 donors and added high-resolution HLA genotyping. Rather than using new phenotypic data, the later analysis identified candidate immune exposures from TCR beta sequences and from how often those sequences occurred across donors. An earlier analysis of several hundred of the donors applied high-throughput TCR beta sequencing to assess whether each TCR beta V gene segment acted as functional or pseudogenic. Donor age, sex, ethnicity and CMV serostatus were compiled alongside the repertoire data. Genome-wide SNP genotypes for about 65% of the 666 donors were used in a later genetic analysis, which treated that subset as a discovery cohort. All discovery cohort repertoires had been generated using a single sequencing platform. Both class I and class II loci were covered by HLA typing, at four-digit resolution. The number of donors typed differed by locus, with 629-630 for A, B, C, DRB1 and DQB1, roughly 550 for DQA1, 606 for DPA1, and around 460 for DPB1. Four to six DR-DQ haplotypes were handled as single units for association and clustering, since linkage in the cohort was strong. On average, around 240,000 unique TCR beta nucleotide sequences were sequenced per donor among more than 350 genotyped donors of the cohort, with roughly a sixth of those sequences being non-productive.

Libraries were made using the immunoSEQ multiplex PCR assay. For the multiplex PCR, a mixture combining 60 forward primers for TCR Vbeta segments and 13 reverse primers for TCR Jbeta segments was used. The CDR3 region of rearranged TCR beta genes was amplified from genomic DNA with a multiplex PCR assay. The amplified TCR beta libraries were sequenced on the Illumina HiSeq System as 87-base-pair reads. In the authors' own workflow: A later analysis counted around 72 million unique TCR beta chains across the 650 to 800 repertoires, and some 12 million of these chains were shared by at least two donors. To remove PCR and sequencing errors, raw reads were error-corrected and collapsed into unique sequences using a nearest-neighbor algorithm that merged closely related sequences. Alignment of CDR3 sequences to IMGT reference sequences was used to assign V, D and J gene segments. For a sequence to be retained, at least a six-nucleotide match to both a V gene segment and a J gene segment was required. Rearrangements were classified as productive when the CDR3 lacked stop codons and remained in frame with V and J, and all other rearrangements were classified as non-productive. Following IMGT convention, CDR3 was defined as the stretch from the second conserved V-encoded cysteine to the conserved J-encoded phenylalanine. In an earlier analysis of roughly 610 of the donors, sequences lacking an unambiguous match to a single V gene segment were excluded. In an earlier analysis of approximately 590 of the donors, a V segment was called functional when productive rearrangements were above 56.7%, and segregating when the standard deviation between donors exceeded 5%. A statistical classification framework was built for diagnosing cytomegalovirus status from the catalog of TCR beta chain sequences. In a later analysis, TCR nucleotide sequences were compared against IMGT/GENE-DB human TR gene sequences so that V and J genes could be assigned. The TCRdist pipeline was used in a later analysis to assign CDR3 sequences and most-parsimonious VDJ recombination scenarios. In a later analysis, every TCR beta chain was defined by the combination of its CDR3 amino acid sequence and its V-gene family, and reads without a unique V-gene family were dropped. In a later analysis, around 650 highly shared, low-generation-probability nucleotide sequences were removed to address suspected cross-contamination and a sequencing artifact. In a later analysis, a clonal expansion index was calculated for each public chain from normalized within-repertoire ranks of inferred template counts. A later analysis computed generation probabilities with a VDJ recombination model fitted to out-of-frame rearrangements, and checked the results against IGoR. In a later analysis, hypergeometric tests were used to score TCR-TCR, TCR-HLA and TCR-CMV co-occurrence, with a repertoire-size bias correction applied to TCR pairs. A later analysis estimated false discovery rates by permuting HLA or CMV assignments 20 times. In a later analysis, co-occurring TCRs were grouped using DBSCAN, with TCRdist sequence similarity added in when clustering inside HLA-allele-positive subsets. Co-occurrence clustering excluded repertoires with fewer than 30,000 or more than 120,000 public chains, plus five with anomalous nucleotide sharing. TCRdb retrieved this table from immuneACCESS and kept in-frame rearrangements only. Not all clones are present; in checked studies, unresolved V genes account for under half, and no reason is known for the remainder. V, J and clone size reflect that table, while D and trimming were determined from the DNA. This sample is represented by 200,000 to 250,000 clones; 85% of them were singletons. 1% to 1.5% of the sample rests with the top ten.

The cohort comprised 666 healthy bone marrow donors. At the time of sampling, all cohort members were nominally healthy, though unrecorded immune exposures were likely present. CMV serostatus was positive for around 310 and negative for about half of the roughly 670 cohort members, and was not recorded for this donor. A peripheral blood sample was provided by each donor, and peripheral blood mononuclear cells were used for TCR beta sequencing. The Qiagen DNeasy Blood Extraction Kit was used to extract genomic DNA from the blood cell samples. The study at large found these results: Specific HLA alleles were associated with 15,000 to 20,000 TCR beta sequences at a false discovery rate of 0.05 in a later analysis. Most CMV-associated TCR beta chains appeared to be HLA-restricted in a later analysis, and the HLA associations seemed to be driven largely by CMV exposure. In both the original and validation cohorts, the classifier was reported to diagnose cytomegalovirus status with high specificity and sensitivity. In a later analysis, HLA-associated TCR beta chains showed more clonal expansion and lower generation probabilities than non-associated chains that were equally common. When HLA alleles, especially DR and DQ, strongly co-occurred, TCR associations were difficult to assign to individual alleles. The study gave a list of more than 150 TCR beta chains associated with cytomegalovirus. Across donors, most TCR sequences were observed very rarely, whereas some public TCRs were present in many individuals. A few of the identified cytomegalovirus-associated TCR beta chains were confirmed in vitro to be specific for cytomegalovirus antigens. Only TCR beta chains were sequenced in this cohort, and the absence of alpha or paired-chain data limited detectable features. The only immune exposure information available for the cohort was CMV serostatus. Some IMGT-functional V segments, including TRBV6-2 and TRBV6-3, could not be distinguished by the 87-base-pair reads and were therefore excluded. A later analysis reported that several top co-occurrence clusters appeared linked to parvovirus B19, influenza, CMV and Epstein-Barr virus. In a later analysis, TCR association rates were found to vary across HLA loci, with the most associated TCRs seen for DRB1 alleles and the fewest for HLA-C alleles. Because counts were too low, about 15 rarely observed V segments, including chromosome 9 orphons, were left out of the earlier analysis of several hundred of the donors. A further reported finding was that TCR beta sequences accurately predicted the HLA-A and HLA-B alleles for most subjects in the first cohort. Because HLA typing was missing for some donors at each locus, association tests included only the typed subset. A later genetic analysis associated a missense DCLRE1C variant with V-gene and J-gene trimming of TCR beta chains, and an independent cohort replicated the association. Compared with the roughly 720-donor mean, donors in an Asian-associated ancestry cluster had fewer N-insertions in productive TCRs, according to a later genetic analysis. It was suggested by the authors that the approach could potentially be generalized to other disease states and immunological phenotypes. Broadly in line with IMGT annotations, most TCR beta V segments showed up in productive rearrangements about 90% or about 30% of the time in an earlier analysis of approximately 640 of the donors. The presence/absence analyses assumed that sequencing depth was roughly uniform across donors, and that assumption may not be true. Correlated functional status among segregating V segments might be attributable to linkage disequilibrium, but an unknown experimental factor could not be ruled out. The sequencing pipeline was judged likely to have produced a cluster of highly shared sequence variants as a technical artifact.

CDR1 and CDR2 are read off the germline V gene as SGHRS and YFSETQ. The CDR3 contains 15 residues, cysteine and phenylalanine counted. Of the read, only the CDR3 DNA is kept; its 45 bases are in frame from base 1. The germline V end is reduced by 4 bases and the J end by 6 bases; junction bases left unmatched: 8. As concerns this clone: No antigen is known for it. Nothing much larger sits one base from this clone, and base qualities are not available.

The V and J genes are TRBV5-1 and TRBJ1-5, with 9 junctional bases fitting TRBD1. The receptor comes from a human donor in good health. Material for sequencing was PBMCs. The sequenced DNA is TGCGCCAGCAGCCTGGATACAGGGGGCGGTCAGCCCCAGCATTTT. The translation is CASSLDTGGGQPQHF.